This record covers a single T cell receptor (beta chain). Its cognate antigen is unknown. This entry comes from a study of vaccination effects on CD4 cells after COVID-19. Study-wide context: Two-dose BNT162b2 or mRNA-1273 vaccination was given to participants.

Before sequencing took place, the ViraFEST assay used viral peptide pools to expand antigen-specific CD4+ T cells. Following 10 days of culture, CD4+ T cells were isolated. Vaccine recipients lacked prior SARS-CoV-2 infection and had negative nucleocapsid antibodies. Each well held some 2.2 million PBMC cultured with 7.5 to 10 ug/ml peptides and roughly 9.7 IU/ml IL-2. Generated by immunoSEQ multiplex PCR, the TCRdb table keeps only in-frame clones and is missing some. The sample records tens of thousands of clones, roughly 79% being singletons. The V gene's germline CDR1 is SGHTA and CDR2 FQGTGA. This CDR3 spans 15 amino acids. Losses at the gene ends were 5 bases for V and 3 bases for J; bases not matched to a gene: 3. Study results and caveats: Late post-vaccination samples showed marked contraction of infection- and vaccine-induced clones.

The receptor's source is a human donor who received a COVID-19 vaccine. This chain uses TRBV7-3 with TRBJ1-6; TRBD1 matches at 8 bases. The material was CD4+ T cells from PBMCs cultured with SARS-CoV-2 spike peptides, obtained before COVID-19 vaccination. CDR3 sequence: CASSRQGNYNSPLHF. The CDR3 coding sequence is TGTGCCAGCAGCCGACAGGGGAACTATAATTCACCCCTCCACTTT.